This TCR beta chain was retrieved from a study of shared clonotypes between healthy human individuals. This table comes from immunoSEQ multiplex PCR, and its TCRdb copy is limited to in-frame clones, with some not included. The table has some 800,000 clones, 90% to 95% seen once. V was cut by 2 bases and J by 0 bases, with 18 bases left in between. This CDR3 region has 18 residues. CDR1 is MDHEN and CDR2 is SYDVKM in the germline V gene. The naive CD8 subset, CD45RO-negative cells positively selected for CCR7, excluded terminally differentiated effector memory CD45RA+ cells. This rearrangement joins TRBV28 to TRBJ2-3; perhaps TRBD2 as D (5 bases). The sequenced sample was naive CD8+ T cells sorted from blood. The receptor comes from a man aged 30 to 45 in good health. CDR3 bases: TGTGCCAGCAGTTTACCACCTCAGCGGAACCGTAGCACAGATACGCAGTATTTT. This gives the protein CASSLPPQRNRSTDTQYF.